The 3 T cell receptor beta chains listed next were all sequenced from one sample in a study of blood T cell repertoires in COVID-19. TCRdb keeps only in-frame clones here, not all; method: immunoSEQ multiplex PCR. The table has 200,000 or so clones, around four fifths seen once; the top ten hold around an eighth. The specimen sequenced was peripheral blood. The source is a man aged 30 to 39 with active or convalescent COVID-19.

The V call is TRBV28, the J call TRBJ2-1; 8 positions agree with TRBD1. Germline values: CDR1 MDHEN, CDR2 SYDVKM. The V gene end was trimmed by 8 bases and the J gene end by 10 bases; junction bases not matched to a gene: 19. The CDR3 is 16 amino acids. The CDR3 here is CASGSPRTGKALEQFF. CDR3 nucleotide sequence: TGTGCCAGCGGGTCTCCGAGGACAGGGAAGGCATTAGAGCAGTTCTTC.

This rearrangement joins TRBV6-5 to TRBJ1-3; D unclear. The germline V gene encodes CDR1 MNHEY and CDR2 SVGAGI. CDR3 length: 15 amino acids. Trimming cost V 0 bases and J 9 bases, with 15 bases left between them. The CDR3 DNA follows: TGTGCCAGCAGTTACTCTGAGGCCTCATTCGGCACCATATATTTT. It encodes CASSYSEASFGTIYF.

J is TRBJ2-3 and V is TRBV12-3 or TRBV12-4; D is uncertain. The CDR3 covers 12 residues. V shed 4 bases and J shed 5 bases, with 7 bases lying between them. The chain's CDR3 is CASSSVQDTQYF. The CDR3 nucleotides read TGTGCCAGCAGTTCGGTTCAAGATACGCAGTATTTT.